This TCR beta chain was found in a study of cytomegalovirus exposure and HLA in healthy donors. Donors in the study were healthy people who gave bone marrow. 60 Vbeta and 13 Jbeta primers were used in PCR. Some clones are missing from TCRdb's copy, which holds only in-frame ones; the method was immunoSEQ multiplex PCR. The data show 140,000 to 150,000 clones, roughly 82% seen once. Germline V gene data show CDR1 as SGHNT and CDR2 as YYREEE (reference sequence). This CDR3 spans 13 amino acids. Deletions cut 1 base from V and 0 bases from J, with 4 bases between. The table lists this clone with a few counts. The antigen is not known. Overall study findings and caveats: In a later analysis, specific HLA alleles were associated with about 18,000 TCR beta sequences at a 0.05 false discovery rate.

This chain links TRBV5-4 with TRBJ1-1; D gene unclear. Sample: PBMCs. The TCR originated in a man aged 25-45 years in good health and CMV-seronegative. DNA of the CDR3: TGTGCCAGCAGCTTGACGGTGAACACTGAAGCTTTCTTT. Its translation: CASSLTVNTEAFF.